The clone carrying this T cell receptor (beta chain) was found a few times. No antigen is known for it. Expressed TCRB transcripts were sequenced after all isolated RNA was converted to cDNA. Data came from immunoSEQ multiplex PCR; TCRdb stores just in-frame clones and leaves some out. The table has nearly 700,000 clones, around an eighth seen once. This sample is drawn from a study of beta chain features in type 1 diabetes. Regarding the study as a whole: Among patients with Type 1 diabetes, TCRB CDR3s were moderately but significantly shorter in every one of the four CD4+ subsets.

The CDR3 consists of 14 residues. Germline V gives CDR1 SGHDT, CDR2 YYEEEE. The ends were cut back, 4 bases at V and 5 bases at J, with 15 bases in the middle. Input material: naive CD4+ T cells from blood. This clonotype originated in a man aged 18 to 30 with type 1 diabetes. The J gene is TRBJ1-2, the V gene TRBV5-6, with D uncertain. CDR3 amino acids: CASSVDPNEYGYTF. The CDR3 DNA follows: TGTGCCAGCAGCGTGGACCCGAACGAGTATGGCTACACCTTC.